Listed below are T cell receptor beta chains from one sample, sequenced in a study of T-cell memory formation after mild COVID-19. In TCRdb, the 5' RACE reads were re-called with MiXCR into one record per CDR3 protein. Of nearly 250,000 distinct CDR3 sequences in the sample, roughly 15% are singletons; the top ten hold 2.1%. The sequencing sample was made of PBMCs or a T cell subset sorted from them (not recorded which). The source of these receptors is an adult woman who had mild COVID-19 (a few samples of this study predate the infection). Cell type and time point are not known. Each CDR3 is given with its conserved first and last residue.

V | CDR3
TRBV20-1 | CSVPGQGTNEQFF
TRBV7-6 | CASSSYGQANTGELFF
TRBV7-2 | CASSSRIGETQYF
TRBV4-3 | CASSQDRDSYEQYF
TRBV6-1 | CASSERGGFGYTF
TRBV2 | CASSGGTGGSKNIQYF
TRBV6-5 | CASSYDGSRGRGNTEAFF
TRBV5-5 | CASSFSGNSNYGYTF
TRBV24-1 | CATSEDNGYTF
TRBV7-2 | CASSTLGGSYNEQFF
TRBV18 | CASSPMIRDRGNEKLFF
TRBV20-1 | CSASGLAWNEQYF
TRBV29-1 | CSAGTSGVNEQFF
TRBV11-1 | CASSMGQGRNEQFF
TRBV24-1 | CASSPGTGVRVSYNEQFF
TRBV6-5 | CASSYSDRRGDSPLHF
TRBV29-1 | CSAKELAYNEQFF
TRBV20-1 | CSALAGIISTDTQYF
TRBV20-1 | CSASRGGLLYGYTF
TRBV19 | CASSPAGAGWKETQYF
TRBV7-2 | CASSLDSGTSGMDEQFF
TRBV6-6 | CASGRQGRGEKLFF
TRBV4-3 | CASSRQLTGGSGNHYEQYF